The entry below describes one T cell receptor beta chain. Antigen specificity is unknown. Germline assignment: CDR1 SGHNT and CDR2 YYREEE (reference sequence). V trimming: 4 bases; J trimming: 1 base; junction bases outside the gene matches: 7. The CDR3 consists of 15 residues. Some clones are missing from TCRdb's copy, which holds only in-frame ones; the method was immunoSEQ multiplex PCR. This sample carries 150,000 to 200,000 clones, about 85% of them seen once, and the ten largest clones take less than 3%. The data belong to a study of T cell responses to AZD1222 COVID-19 vaccine. Study results and limitations: Spike regions recognized by vaccine-associated CD4 TCRs spanned the protein, led by 160-218 and 743-854. Following two doses of AZD1222, Spike-specific TCR breadth and depth rose. The donors showed a predominance of white British ancestry and of females, with possible underestimation of clonal diversity.

The sequence was collected from an adult in good health. V usage is TRBV5-4 and J usage is TRBJ2-5; 7 nucleotides agree with TRBD1. Sequencing was performed on peripheral blood, taken on day 0 of AZD1222 vaccination. The CDR3, as DNA: TGTGCCAGCAGCCAACCAGGGACAGCCCAAGAGACCCAGTACTTC. Protein sequence: CASSQPGTAQETQYF.